A single sample is the source of the 20 T cell receptor beta chains below, sequenced in a study of T cells after yellow fever vaccination. Via MiXCR, TCRdb re-called the 5' RACE reads, giving one row per CDR3 protein. The sample lists about 550,000 distinct CDR3 sequences; 15% to 20% were seen once. The sample here was PBMCs, taken 15 days after the yellow fever booster vaccination. The receptor source for this set is a man younger than 45 who received the YFV17D yellow fever vaccine.

The chain links TRBV4-3 to TRBJ2-2; no clear D. V was trimmed by 1 base and J by 0 bases, leaving 9 bases between them. This CDR3 is built from 16 residues. The germline V gene has CDR1 LGHNA and CDR2 YSLEER. As DNA, the CDR3 is TGCGCCAGCAGCCAAGTAGCTGTCGCGAACACCGGGGAGCTGTTTTTT. It is translated as CASSQVAVANTGELFF.

This clonotype showed up just a few times. The chain recombines TRBV4-2 with TRBJ2-1; D assignment may be TRBD1 or TRBD2 (5 bases each). Looked up from germline, CDR1 is LGHNA and CDR2 is YNFKEQ. The CDR3 is made up of 14 amino acids. The V gene lost 4 bases and the J gene lost 5 bases, with 12 bases spanning the gap. The CDR3 region is CASSPRDLNNEQFF. The CDR3 nucleotides read TGTGCCAGCAGCCCCAGGGACCTCAACAATGAGCAGTTCTTC.

This clonotype has just a few counts. The chain is built from TRBV7-9 and TRBJ1-1; D gene uncertain. CDR3 length equals 14 residues. V was trimmed by 5 bases and J by 7 bases, leaving 17 bases between them. Germline-derived CDR1 and CDR2 are SEHNR and FQNEAQ (reference sequence). CDR3 nucleotides: TGTGCCAGCAGCGCACAGAGTCCGGACGGTGAAGCTTTCTTT. Its translation is CASSAQSPDGEAFF. The full variable domain, with the rest looked up from reference TRBV7-9 and TRBJ1-1, is DTGVSQNPRHKITKRGQNVTFRCDPISEHNRLYWYRQTLGQGPEFLTYFQNEAQLEKSRLLSDRFSAERPKGSFSTLEIQRTEQGDSAMYLCASSAQSPDGEAFFGQGTRLTVV.

V and J are TRBV20-1 and TRBJ2-2, with no clear D. The V gene's germline CDR1 is DFQATT and CDR2 SNEGSKA (reference sequence). V shed 3 bases and J shed 5 bases, with 13 bases lying between them. The CDR3 is made up of 14 amino acids. The CDR3 protein is CSARGLIKTGELFF. CDR3 DNA: TGCAGTGCTAGGGGATTGATCAAGACCGGGGAGCTGTTTTTT.

The chain links TRBV6-1 to TRBJ2-7; D might be TRBD2 (5 bases). Germline V gene data show CDR1 as MNHNS and CDR2 as SASEGT. V was clipped by 6 bases and J by 0 bases, with 12 bases between them. The CDR3 is 14 residues long. CDR3 residues: CASSPGIPSYEQYF. As DNA, the CDR3 is TGTGCCAGCAGCCCCGGGATACCCTCCTACGAGCAGTACTTC.

V and J are TRBV5-1 and TRBJ1-6, with D possibly matching TRBD1 (5 bases). The CDR3 is 14 amino acids. V was cut by 6 bases and J by 8 bases, with 15 bases left in between. Per germline, CDR1 SGHRS and CDR2 YFSETQ. The CDR3 coding sequence is TGCGCCAGCACTATCGGACAACTTGATTCACCCCTCCACTTT. Translated, it gives CASTIGQLDSPLHF.

The rearrangement uses TRBV7-8 and TRBJ2-2, with 7 bases identical to TRBD2. Trimming at V came to 4 bases and at J to 0 bases, leaving 8 bases not matched to a gene. This CDR3 spans 17 amino acids. Per germline, CDR1 SGHVS and CDR2 FQNEAQ. CDR3 nucleotide sequence: TGTGCCAGCAGCTCCCTCGGGCGGGAGTCGAACACCGGGGAGCTGTTTTTT. This sequence encodes CASSSLGRESNTGELFF.

The chain recombines TRBV5-1 with TRBJ2-2; D ambiguous. Germline-derived CDR1 and CDR2 are SGHRS and YFSETQ. V was pared by 5 bases and J by 6 bases, with 8 bases between. CDR3 length equals 12 residues. CDR3 loop: CASRARAGELFF. The CDR3 nucleotides read TGCGCCAGCAGAGCAAGGGCCGGGGAGCTGTTTTTT.

The chain is built from TRBV7-2 and TRBJ2-5; 8 bases align to TRBD2. Germline CDR1 reads SGHTA; CDR2 reads FQGNSA. The CDR3 totals 14 residues. The V and J ends lost 2 bases and 5 bases, in that order; junction bases with no gene match: 4. CDR3: CASSLFQRGETQYF. The CDR3 coding sequence is TGTGCCAGCAGCTTATTTCAGCGGGGGGAGACCCAGTACTTC.

The chain recombines TRBV7-3 with TRBJ2-2; no firm D call. Germline values: CDR1 SGHTA, CDR2 FQGTGA. The CDR3 sequence is 14 residues long. The V and J ends lost 7 bases and 4 bases respectively, with 13 bases between them. The CDR3 DNA sequence: TGTGCCAGCACTCAAGGGCCAGCCACCGGGGAGCTGTTTTTT. Translation: CASTQGPATGELFF.

This clonotype was observed a few times. V usage is TRBV20-1 and J usage is TRBJ2-3, with D tentatively TRBD1 or TRBD2 (6 bases each). In germline, CDR1 is DFQATT, CDR2 SNEGSKA (reference sequence). The CDR3 spans 12 residues. Trimming took 4 bases from V and 4 from J, leaving 9 bases between them. The CDR3 nucleotides are TGCAGTGCTATGGGGGGCTCAGATACGCAGTATTTT. As protein: CSAMGGSDTQYF.

V is TRBV7-8 and J is TRBJ2-7, with 8 bases that match TRBD2. The germline gives CDR1 SGHVS, CDR2 FQNEAQ. The CDR3 covers 15 residues. Unmatched junction bases numbered 1, after V lost 0 bases and J lost 0 bases. For the CDR3, the DNA is TGTGCCAGCAGCTTAGCACTAGCGGTCTCCTACGAGCAGTACTTC. Encoded protein: CASSLALAVSYEQYF.

This clonotype was seen at least ten times. The genes are TRBV27 and TRBJ2-5; 8 bases map to TRBD1. The germline V gene has CDR1 MNHEY and CDR2 SMNVEV (reference sequence). The CDR3 spans 16 residues. The V segment lost 4 bases and the J segment 4 bases; nucleotides outside the gene matches: 11. The CDR3 is CASSSARIGQGETQYF. Here the CDR3 DNA reads TGTGCCAGCAGTTCCGCGAGGATCGGACAGGGAGAGACCCAGTACTTC.

This clonotype was detected only a few times. J is TRBJ2-4 and V is TRBV7-8; D gene ambiguous. This CDR3 contains 14 residues. V was clipped by 5 bases and J by 0 bases, with 8 bases between them. CDR1 is SGHVS and CDR2 is FQNEAQ in the germline V gene. The CDR3 nucleotides read TGTGCCAGCAGCGAACTATTAGCCAAAAACATTCAGTACTTC. It translates to CASSELLAKNIQYF.

On this clonotype itself: This likely comes from a read error, as the CDR3 has no conserved phenylalanine or tryptophan at its end. V usage is TRBV10-2 and J usage is TRBJ1-1, with unresolved D. CDR1 and CDR2 (germline): WSHSY, SAAADI. Trimming removed 7 bases from V and 0 bases from J, with 15 bases in between. This CDR3 region has 15 residues. The DNA for the CDR3 is TGCGCCAGCAAGGAACTGAACCTGCTGAACACTGAAGCTTTCTCT. Translation: CASKELNLLNTEAFS.

The rearrangement joins TRBV7-2 to TRBJ1-1, with 9 bases fitting TRBD1. The germline CDR1 and CDR2 sequences are SGHTA and FQGNSA. The CDR3 has 14 amino acids. V lost 5 bases and J lost 4; bases outside the gene matches: 5. The CDR3 spells CASSPMTGGTEAFF. The CDR3 DNA follows: TGTGCCAGCAGCCCGATGACAGGGGGCACTGAAGCTTTCTTT.

The chain carries TRBV7-9 and TRBJ2-1, with TRBD2 identical over 10 bases. Germline V lookup: CDR1 SEHNR, CDR2 FQNEAQ (reference sequence). This CDR3 region has 15 residues. The trim removed 0 bases at V and 8 bases at J, leaving 4 bases unmatched. The CDR3 region is CASSLAIAGGYEQFF. CDR3 coding DNA: TGTGCCAGCAGCTTAGCAATAGCGGGAGGTTATGAGCAGTTCTTC. Combining the CDR3 with reference TRBV7-9 and TRBJ2-1 gives the whole variable domain DTGVSQNPRHKITKRGQNVTFRCDPISEHNRLYWYRQTLGQGPEFLTYFQNEAQLEKSRLLSDRFSAERPKGSFSTLEIQRTEQGDSAMYLCASSLAIAGGYEQFFGPGTRLTVL.

The table lists this clonotype with a few counts. This rearrangement joins TRBV7-9 to TRBJ2-3; TRBD2 might be the D (6 bases). Per the germline V gene, CDR1 is SEHNR and CDR2 is FQNEAQ (reference sequence). The CDR3 length is 17 residues. V lost 4 bases and J lost 0, with 17 bases in between. The CDR3 bases are TGTGCCAGCAGCTCCACGGTGGCGGGATGGAGCACAGATACGCAGTATTTT. This codes for CASSSTVAGWSTDTQYF.

This clonotype showed up many times. The chain couples TRBV6-4 to TRBJ1-2; D gene unclear. The germline V and J ends were trimmed by 3 bases and 2 bases, with 16 bases remaining between them. Germline V CDR1 and CDR2: MRHNA, SNTAGT. The CDR3 extends over 16 amino acids. The CDR3 here is CASSDRCRTQNYGYTF. CDR3 bases: TGTGCCAGCAGTGATAGATGCAGGACCCAAAACTATGGCTACACCTTC.

This clonotype was counted ten times or more. This chain uses TRBV6-1 with TRBJ2-5; D may be TRBD2 (5 bases). Trimming left V 6 bases short and J 4 bases short, with 6 bases between. Germline assignment: CDR1 MNHNS and CDR2 SASEGT. This CDR3 is built from 11 residues. In nucleotides, the CDR3 is TGTGCCAGCAGAGAGGGAGAGACCCAGTACTTC. Translation gives CASREGETQYF.